This T cell receptor beta chain was captured by sequencing in a study of blood T cell repertoires in COVID-19. About the research overall: Some COVID-19 samples were acute and others convalescent; all came from the United States, Italy and Spain. The cDNA or gDNA used as material had been derived from T cells, B-cell-depleted T cells, or PBMCs.

Assay: immunoSEQ multiplex PCR; the TCRdb copy retains only in-frame clones and omits some. The table includes around 250,000 clones, 85% detected once. Recruitment covered about two dozen US areas and drew participants whose ages spanned roughly 18 to 100 years. Cohorts were assigned according to the clinical history that participants reported. Germline V lookup: CDR1 PRHDT, CDR2 FYEKMQ (reference sequence). The V end was cut by 2 bases, the J end by 6 bases, with 13 bases between. This CDR3 comprises 14 residues. The chain combines TRBV13 with TRBJ1-2; D gene unclear. This receptor was obtained from a woman in her 50s with acute COVID-19. What was sequenced was PBMCs or T cells enriched from blood (not recorded which). The CDR3 here is CASSLRQVGHGYTF. The CDR3, as DNA: TGTGCCAGCAGCTTAAGGCAGGTGGGCCATGGCTACACCTTC.